Listed here are 19 T cell receptor beta chains from one sample, sequenced in a study of Graves' ophthalmopathy and Graves' hyperthyroidism. RNA transcripts were the template, and TCR beta CDR3 regions were amplified from them. HTBI primers were used in a first-round RT-PCR, which preceded a second-round multiplex PCR. TCRdb re-derived calls from the multiplex PCR reads in MiXCR, one entry per CDR3 protein. The data show hundreds of thousands of distinct CDR3 sequences, around 21% seen once. The sequenced material came from peripheral blood. Source of these receptors: a woman aged 18-35 years with stable Graves' hyperthyroidism.

This clonotype was counted many times. The rearrangement uses TRBV7-2 and TRBJ2-5; 7 bases are shared with TRBD1. The junction had 5 bases not matched to a gene; V was cut back by 6 bases and J by 1 base. The germline V gene has CDR1 SGHTA and CDR2 FQGNSA. The CDR3 is made up of 14 amino acids. The CDR3 DNA reads TGTGCCAGCAGTCCCGACAGGGTCCAAGAGACCCAGTACTTC. This sequence encodes CASSPDRVQETQYF.

Comment on this clonotype: One junction end does not reproduce the germline sequence, and a read error may be involved. The chain combines TRBV7-2 with TRBJ1-5; TRBD1 agrees at 9 bases. Germline values: CDR1 SGHTA, CDR2 FQGNSA. The CDR3 length is 13 residues. The CDR3: CVSRGTGRQPQHF. CDR3 nucleotides: TGTGTCAGCAGAGGGACAGGGAGGCAGCCCCAGCATTTT.

In its sample, this clonotype was seen many times. The junction departs from germline at one end; a sequencing error may be responsible. CDR3 protein: CTSSPFRDRSRDGYTF. The CDR3 DNA reads TGTACCAGCAGCCCTTTCCGGGACAGGAGTAGGGATGGCTACACCTTC. The chain is built from TRBV7-8 and TRBJ1-2; 8 bases line up with TRBD1. CDR3 size: 16 residues. Germline assignment: CDR1 SGHVS and CDR2 FQNEAQ.

This clonotype showed up many times. The chain uses TRBV6-1 and TRBJ1-5; tentatively, D is TRBD1 (6 bases). Trimming cost V 10 bases and J 11 bases, with 24 bases left between them. Germline V CDR1 and CDR2: MNHNS, SASEGT. The CDR3 extends over 14 amino acids. CDR3 nucleotides: TGTGCCACGAAAACCCCGCAGGGGAAGGTGACCCAGCATTTT. Translated: CATKTPQGKVTQHF.

Many counts were recorded for this clonotype. The V gene is TRBV12-3 or TRBV12-4, the J gene TRBJ1-2; D may be TRBD1 (5 bases). V was clipped by 6 bases and J by 8 bases, with 13 bases between them. This CDR3 region has 12 residues. The DNA for the CDR3 is TGTGCCAGCAGCTACGGGGCTGGCGGCTACACCTTC. Protein sequence: CASSYGAGGYTF.

This clonotype was counted many times. The rearrangement links TRBV5-1 to TRBJ1-5, with D perhaps matching TRBD1 (5 bases). Germline V gene sequence: CDR1 SGHRS, CDR2 YFSETQ. Trimming cost V 1 base and J 5 bases, with 13 bases left between them. The CDR3 contains 15 residues. The CDR3 nucleotides read TGCGCCAGCAGCTTGTCTGGGGCGTCCGATCAGCCCCAGCATTTT. It codes for CASSLSGASDQPQHF.

The V gene is TRBV18, the J gene TRBJ2-7; D is uncertain. V was clipped by 1 base and J by 0 bases, with 13 bases between them. This CDR3 has 16 amino acids. Germline lookup yields CDR1 KGHSH and CDR2 LQKENI. CDR3 nucleotides: TGTGCCAGCTCACCACTTAGGCCGCAGAGCTCCTACGAGCAGTACTTC. It specifies CASSPLRPQSSYEQYF. The full variable domain, its missing parts supplied by reference TRBV18 and TRBJ2-7, is NAGVMQNPRHLVRRRGQEARLRCSPMKGHSHVYWYRQLPEEGLKFMVYLQKENIIDESGMPKERFSAEFPKEGPSILRIQQVVRGDSAAYFCASSPLRPQSSYEQYFGPGTRLTVT.

The chain carries TRBV6-2 or TRBV6-3 and TRBJ2-7; D not certain. The germline V gene encodes CDR1 MNHEY and CDR2 SVGEGT. The CDR3 contains 13 residues. Trimming left V 5 bases short and J 2 bases short, with 10 bases between. CDR3 sequence: CASSNPIPYEQYF. The CDR3 region has the DNA TGTGCCAGCAGTAACCCAATACCCTACGAGCAGTACTTC.

About this clonotype itself: The junction departs from the called germline gene at one end, perhaps through a read error. This sequence joins TRBV19 and TRBJ1-1; D is uncertain. The V gene's germline CDR1 is LNHDA and CDR2 SQIVND (reference sequence). This CDR3 region has 13 residues. The DNA of the CDR3 is TGTGCCAGTACCATAACAGCGAACACTGAAGCTTTGTTT. Its translation is CASTITANTEALF.

In its sample, this clonotype was seen many times. This rearrangement joins TRBV6-4 to TRBJ1-2; a possible D gene is TRBD1 (5 bases). The germline V gene encodes CDR1 MRHNA and CDR2 SNTAGT. The CDR3 has 16 residues. V was cut by 0 bases and J by 4 bases, with 15 bases left in between. The CDR3 region is CASSDSPSGRRYGYTF. The CDR3 region has the DNA TGTGCCAGCAGTGACTCCCCTTCGGGACGCCGCTATGGCTACACCTTC.

The table lists this clonotype with a few counts. V gene TRBV6-2 or TRBV6-3 combines with J gene TRBJ2-7, with D possibly being TRBD1 (6 bases). Germline lookup yields CDR1 MNHEY and CDR2 SVGEGT. Trimming cost V 5 bases and J 5 bases, with 10 bases left between them. This CDR3 is 12 amino acids long. CDR3 in amino acids: CASSHYRDEQYF. The CDR3 bases are TGTGCCAGCAGTCACTACAGGGACGAGCAGTACTTC.

Many counts were recorded for this clonotype. V usage is TRBV2 and J usage is TRBJ2-2; D possibly corresponds to TRBD2 (6 bases). Per germline, CDR1 SNHLY and CDR2 FYNNEI. This CDR3 is 15 amino acids long. Trimming removed 6 bases from V and 4 bases from J, with 15 bases in between. This CDR3 is CASRELAVGTGELFF. The CDR3 DNA reads TGTGCCAGCAGGGAGTTAGCGGTGGGCACCGGGGAGCTGTTTTTT.

Here the CDR3 DNA reads TGTGCCTCGACAGGGGGCCGTTACTATGGCTACACCTTC. It encodes CASTGGRYYGYTF. The gene calls are TRBV30 and TRBJ1-2; 10 bases map to TRBD1. Germline V lookup: CDR1 GTSNPN, CDR2 SVGIG (reference sequence). CDR3 length equals 13 residues. V was pared by 7 bases and J by 3 bases, with 5 bases of the junction left unmatched.

Regarding this clonotype: At one end, the junction sequence differs from germline, possibly due to a read error. The rearrangement links TRBV24-1 to TRBJ2-5; the D gene is possibly TRBD1 (5 bases). The germline V gene has CDR1 KGHDR and CDR2 SFDVKD. The CDR3 consists of 14 residues. CDR3 amino acids: CASRFAGMIETKYF. The CDR3, as DNA: TGTGCCAGCCGTTTCGCAGGGATGATAGAGACCAAGTACTTC.

This clonotype was recorded at least ten times. J is TRBJ2-5 and V is TRBV20-1; D possibly corresponds to TRBD2 (5 bases). The CDR3 extends over 14 amino acids. Germline loops: CDR1 DFQATT, CDR2 SNEGSKA (reference sequence). Trimming left V 1 base short and J 2 bases short, with 11 bases between. The CDR3: CSARGASLQETQYF. CDR3 sequence (DNA): TGCAGTGCTAGAGGGGCTAGCCTACAAGAGACCCAGTACTTC.

The chain employs TRBV24-1 and TRBJ2-2, with D tentatively TRBD1 or TRBD2 (5 bases each). Germline CDR1 KGHDR, CDR2 SFDVKD. Trimming shortened V by 4 bases and J by 2 bases, and 16 bases separated the two germline ends. This CDR3 spans 17 amino acids. The CDR3 is CATSEVGRASNTGELFF. CDR3 in DNA: TGTGCCACCAGTGAGGTGGGGCGGGCTTCAAACACCGGGGAGCTGTTTTTT.

Comment on this clonotype: A much larger clone lies one base from this, so it may be a read error. The chain uses TRBV12-5 and TRBJ2-2; no reliable D call. Germline V gives CDR1 LGHNT, CDR2 FRNRAP. The CDR3 is made up of 13 amino acids. The CDR3 here is CPSGLSQTGELFF. The CDR3 bases are TGTCCTAGTGGTTTATCCCAGACCGGGGAGCTGTTTTTT.

Ten or more counts support this clonotype. The chain has TRBV30 and TRBJ1-5; D not certain. CDR3 length equals 14 residues. Germline CDR1 GTSNPN, CDR2 SVGIG (reference sequence). Trimming took 0 bases from V and 0 from J, leaving 6 bases between them. The CDR3 sequence: CAWSVRGSNQPQHF. The CDR3 coding sequence is TGTGCCTGGAGTGTACGAGGTAGCAATCAGCCCCAGCATTTT.

This clonotype was detected ten times or more. The chain joins TRBV11-2 to TRBJ2-2, with D maybe TRBD1 (5 bases). V lost 6 bases to trimming and J lost 1 base, with 9 bases between them. The CDR3 spans 14 residues. Germline V lookup: CDR1 SGHAT, CDR2 FQNNGV. CDR3 DNA sequence: TGTGCCAGCAGTCACACAGGGAACACCGGGGAGCTGTTTTTT. It translates to CASSHTGNTGELFF. The full variable domain, in which reference TRBV11-2 and TRBJ2-2 provide the parts outside the CDR3, is EAGVAQSPRYKIIEKRQSVAFWCNPISGHATLYWYQQILGQGPKLLIQFQNNGVVDDSQLPKDRFSAERLKGVDSTLKIQPAKLEDSAVYLCASSHTGNTGELFFGEGSRLTVL.